Listed here are 5 T cell receptor beta chains from one sample, sequenced in a study of response to subunit inactivated influenza vaccine (dated by TCRdb to between 2018 and 2020). The receptor library was made with RT-PCR. For sequencing, an Illumina HiSeq 2500 was employed. Clones were called with MiXCR by TCRdb after fastp trimmed the public reads at Q25, and only in-frame beta chains were retained. When rows share a CDR3 protein, they turn into one entry using the most common DNA and genes. This sample has under 200,000 distinct CDR3 sequences in its table, and about 12% of those were observed once. The ten largest clones capture about 31% of the sample. The same data also contributed to another study, on T cells expressing NK-cell markers. The second study, in turn, reports: TCR beta cDNA libraries were made by 5'RACE template switching that added a universal primer site and unique molecular identifiers.

The material sequenced was CD8+ T cells sorted from PBMCs, taken 11 to 12 days after vaccination. Source of these receptors: a man aged 50 to 59 who received an inactivated influenza vaccine. Donor details come from another sample of the same person, matched by shared clones.

This clonotype has just a few counts. V gene TRBV27 combines with J gene TRBJ2-1; 10 bases agree with TRBD2. CDR1 is MNHEY, CDR2 SMNVEV, per germline (reference sequence). V shed 4 bases, J shed 5 bases, and the junction held 5 bases outside the gene matches. The CDR3 is 15 amino acids. The CDR3 loop is CASSWASGSHNEQFF. The CDR3, as DNA: TGTGCCAGCAGTTGGGCTAGCGGGAGTCACAATGAGCAGTTCTTC.

This clonotype has just a few counts. This chain joins TRBV6-2 or TRBV6-3 and TRBJ2-1; 9 nucleotides align to TRBD1. The CDR3 is 15 amino acids. V shed 4 bases and J 2 bases; nucleotides not matched to a gene: 3. Germline lookup yields CDR1 MNHEY and CDR2 SVGEGT. The CDR3 sequence is CASSSGTGTYNEQFF. CDR3 in DNA: TGTGCCAGCAGTTCCGGGACAGGGACCTACAATGAGCAGTTCTTC.

This clonotype has a handful of counts. The V call is TRBV28, the J call TRBJ2-1; 7 positions agree with TRBD2. The CDR3 extends over 15 amino acids. V shed 2 bases, J shed 8 bases, and the junction held 9 bases outside the gene matches. Germline lookup yields CDR1 MDHEN and CDR2 SYDVKM. DNA for the CDR3: TGTGCCAGCAGTTTAGGGGGAGGGCCGTCCGATGAGCAGTTCTTC. This codes for CASSLGGGPSDEQFF.

This clonotype has at least ten counts. For the CDR3, the DNA is TGCAGTGCTCGGAGCGCGGGGGATGAAGCTTTCTTT. Residues: CSARSAGDEAFF. This chain connects TRBV20-1 to TRBJ1-1, with D perhaps matching TRBD1 (5 bases). CDR1 and CDR2 from the germline V gene are DFQATT and SNEGSKA (reference sequence). Trimming removed 5 bases from V and 7 bases from J, with 14 bases in between. The CDR3 has 12 residues.

This clonotype has more than one count but fewer than ten. The V and J genes are TRBV3-1 and TRBJ2-5; 10 bases fit TRBD2. Per the germline V gene, CDR1 is LGHDT and CDR2 is YNNKEL (reference sequence). The CDR3 has 16 residues. V trimming: 1 base; J trimming: 2 bases; junction bases outside the gene matches: 4. Here the CDR3 DNA reads TGTGCCAGCAGCCAAGTTCCTAGCGGGGGACAAGAGACCCAGTACTTC. Translating it yields CASSQVPSGGQETQYF.